This T cell receptor beta chain was identified during a study of technical replicates of blood from a few donors. Germline V lookup: CDR1 SNHLY, CDR2 FYNNEI. This CDR3 region has 14 residues. V shed 9 bases and J shed 4 bases, with 18 bases lying between them. Generated by immunoSEQ multiplex PCR, the TCRdb table keeps only in-frame clones and is missing some. The sample records 90,000 to 100,000 clones, almost 97% being singletons. The source of this sequence is a human donor in good health. The chain couples TRBV2 to TRBJ2-5; D is perhaps TRBD2 (6 bases). Sequences were obtained from T cells isolated from PBMCs. CDR3 protein: CARSKRRDRETQYF. CDR3 nucleotides: TGTGCCAGATCCAAGCGGAGGGATAGAGAGACCCAGTACTTC.